Listed here are 14 T cell receptor beta chains from one sample, sequenced in a study of T cells generated in artificial thymic organoids. Semi-nested PCR with reverse primers in the TRAC or TRBC constant regions amplified each chain separately. TCRdb re-analysed the 5' RACE reads in MiXCR, keeping a single row per CDR3 protein. The data contain about 5,600 distinct CDR3 sequences, roughly a third of them singletons. What was sequenced was naive CD8+ T cells from blood. Subset given: CD3+TCRalphabeta+CD8SP T cells; for blood, CD45RO-CCR7+ naive CD8+ T cells. The receptors were gathered from a human donor who gave cord blood stem cells for thymic organoid culture, a cardiac surgery patient who gave postnatal thymus, or a blood donor (not recorded which).

The chain links TRBV11-2 to TRBJ2-1, with 8 bases that match TRBD1. Germline values: CDR1 SGHAT, CDR2 FQNNGV. V lost 0 bases, J lost 9 bases, and 10 bases stayed unmatched. The CDR3 contains 16 residues. The CDR3 spells CASSLDVDRVFSEQFF. For the CDR3, the DNA is TGTGCCAGCAGCTTAGACGTGGACAGGGTTTTCAGTGAGCAGTTCTTC. Supplemented by reference TRBV11-2 and TRBJ2-1, the full variable domain reads EAGVAQSPRYKIIEKRQSVAFWCNPISGHATLYWYQQILGQGPKLLIQFQNNGVVDDSQLPKDRFSAERLKGVDSTLKIQPAKLEDSAVYLCASSLDVDRVFSEQFFGPGTRLTVL.

The chain joins TRBV7-9 to TRBJ2-5; D is uncertain. This CDR3 is 15 amino acids long. Per the germline V gene, CDR1 is SEHNR and CDR2 is FQNEAQ (reference sequence). Trimming shortened V by 2 bases and J by 7 bases, and 17 bases separated the two germline ends. In DNA form, the CDR3 reads TGTGCCAGCAGCTTACAGGATAGACCTCGGTGGACCCAGTACTTC. Encoded protein: CASSLQDRPRWTQYF.

J is TRBJ2-7 and V is TRBV30; 7 bases agree with TRBD2. CDR1 and CDR2 from the germline V gene are GTSNPN and SVGIG (reference sequence). The CDR3 extends over 15 amino acids. Trimming at V came to 0 bases and at J to 3 bases, leaving 8 bases not matched to a gene. The CDR3 sequence is CAWSVQSSGYYEQYF. The CDR3 region has the DNA TGTGCCTGGAGTGTACAGTCTAGCGGTTACTACGAGCAGTACTTC. Based on the CDR3 plus reference TRBV30 and TRBJ2-7, the full variable domain is SQTIHQWPATLVQPVGSPLSLECTVEGTSNPNLYWYRQAAGRGLQLLFYSVGIGQISSEVPQNLSASRPQDRQFILSSKKLLLSDSGFYLCAWSVQSSGYYEQYFGPGTRLTVT.

The chain is built from TRBV27 and TRBJ2-7, with D possibly being TRBD2 (5 bases). CDR3 length: 16 amino acids. Trimming stripped 3 bases from V and 5 bases from J, with 20 bases between. Looked up from germline, CDR1 is MNHEY and CDR2 is SMNVEV (reference sequence). The CDR3 DNA reads TGTGCCAGCAGTTTCCAGAAGGAGGAGAAGCCAAACGAGCAGTACTTC. Residues: CASSFQKEEKPNEQYF.

This clonotype is medium-sized within its sample. The genes are TRBV20-1 and TRBJ1-1, with D possibly matching TRBD1 (5 bases). There are 12 residues in the CDR3. Germline V CDR1 and CDR2: DFQATT, SNEGSKA (reference sequence). V dropped 6 bases and J dropped 5 bases, with 13 bases sitting between them. CDR3 DNA sequence: TGCAGTGCCGCCCCGGGGGGGACTGAAGCTTTCTTT. Protein product: CSAAPGGTEAFF.

The rearrangement joins TRBV7-6 to TRBJ2-3, with D perhaps TRBD2 (6 bases). The CDR3 contains 17 residues. Germline V gene sequence: CDR1 SGHVS, CDR2 FNYEAQ. Trimming took 3 bases from V and 3 from J, leaving 19 bases between them. This CDR3 is CASSFSGAGRPTDTQYF. Here the CDR3 DNA reads TGTGCCAGCAGCTTCTCCGGAGCGGGCAGACCGACAGATACGCAGTATTTT.

This clonotype has only a few counts. This chain uses TRBV29-1 with TRBJ2-7; 8 bases line up with TRBD2. Per the germline V gene, CDR1 is SQVTM and CDR2 is ANQGSEA. Germline trimming cut 6 bases from V and 3 bases from J; bases unmatched to any gene: 7. The length of the CDR3 is 13 residues. CDR3 residues: CSVFGGELYEQYF. In nucleotides, the CDR3 is TGCAGCGTCTTCGGGGGGGAACTCTACGAGCAGTACTTC.

By sample share, this clonotype is medium-sized. This chain links TRBV11-2 with TRBJ2-7; D not resolved. The CDR3 extends over 15 amino acids. The germline V gene has CDR1 SGHAT and CDR2 FQNNGV. Trimming cost V 5 bases and J 0 bases, with 14 bases left between them. CDR3 amino acids: CASSQYWANSYEQYF. CDR3 bases: TGTGCCAGCAGCCAATATTGGGCAAACTCCTACGAGCAGTACTTC.

The CDR3 is CAISEWGLAGRYTGELFF. In DNA form, the CDR3 reads TGTGCCATCAGTGAATGGGGACTAGCGGGAAGGTACACCGGGGAGCTGTTTTTT. This chain connects TRBV10-3 to TRBJ2-2; 13 bases agree with TRBD2. Germline CDR1 reads ENHRY; CDR2 reads SYGVKD. The CDR3 has 18 residues. Trimming removed 3 bases from V and 3 bases from J; junction bases left unmatched: 7.

The rearrangement joins TRBV7-6 to TRBJ2-2; 7 bases match TRBD2. CDR1 and CDR2 (germline): SGHVS, FNYEAQ. The ends lost 1 base at V and 5 bases at J; junction bases unmatched: 7. The CDR3 sequence is 16 residues long. This CDR3 is CASSLGGRAMTGELFF. The CDR3, as DNA: TGTGCCAGCAGCTTAGGTGGGAGGGCCATGACCGGGGAGCTGTTTTTT.

This clonotype has only a few counts. The V call is TRBV4-3, the J call TRBJ1-5; possible D gene TRBD1, 6 bases. Germline CDR1 and CDR2: LGHNA and YSLEER. V lost 0 bases and J 1 base, leaving 13 bases between the germline ends. This CDR3 contains 17 residues. The CDR3 spells CASSQELQGGSNQPQHF. The CDR3 nucleotides read TGCGCCAGCAGCCAAGAGTTACAGGGTGGGAGCAATCAGCCCCAGCATTTT.

This clonotype was counted only a few times. The chain joins TRBV7-9 to TRBJ2-5; a weak D match, TRBD2 (5 bases). V was shortened by 0 bases and J by 5 bases, with 13 bases between the two germline ends. This CDR3 spans 15 amino acids. The V gene's germline CDR1 is SEHNR and CDR2 FQNEAQ (reference sequence). The CDR3 sequence: CASSLAGVKRETQYF. CDR3 nucleotides: TGTGCCAGCAGCTTAGCGGGAGTGAAACGGGAGACCCAGTACTTC.

The V gene is TRBV29-1, the J gene TRBJ2-3; 12 nucleotides match TRBD2. Per the germline V gene, CDR1 is SQVTM and CDR2 is ANQGSEA. Trimming removed 0 bases from V and 2 bases from J; junction bases left unmatched: 3. CDR3 length: 16 residues. The CDR3 sequence is CSVEDGLAGITDTQYF. The CDR3 DNA sequence: TGCAGCGTTGAAGACGGACTAGCGGGGATCACAGATACGCAGTATTTT.

The genes are TRBV12-3 or TRBV12-4 and TRBJ2-1, with D maybe TRBD1 (6 bases). This CDR3 is 14 amino acids long. The V end lost 5 bases, the J end lost 4 bases, and 12 bases lay between the germline ends. Here the CDR3 reads CASSPRTAYNEQFF. CDR3 coding DNA: TGTGCCAGCAGTCCGAGGACAGCATACAATGAGCAGTTCTTC.